The present entry profiles one TCR beta chain with its context. The antigen is undetermined. This entry is derived from a study of T-cell reconstitution after alpha-beta-depleted transplantation in children. Findings and caveats of the study: Several patients had high TCRbeta diversity at day 60; it came from surviving recipient T cells and thymic progenitors.

Library preparation (for TCRbeta) was performed with unique molecular identifiers. MiXCR, applied by TCRdb to the PCR reads, yields one record per CDR3 protein. This sample has fewer than 500,000 distinct CDR3 sequences, with around two fifths found just once. Germline CDR1 and CDR2: DFQATT and SNEGSKA (reference sequence). The CDR3 has 14 amino acids. V lost 4 bases to trimming and J lost 7 bases; unmatched junction nucleotides: 6. The material sequenced was PBMCs, taken before TCRalphabeta/CD19-depleted stem cell transplant. The source of this sequence is a girl aged 2 to 9 with aplastic anemia, due to receive a stem cell transplant. This rearrangement joins TRBV20-1 to TRBJ2-1; 11 bases are a match to TRBD1. The CDR3 coding sequence is TGCAGTGCTACGGCCGGGACAGGGGGTAATGAGCAGTTCTTC. This codes for CSATAGTGGNEQFF.